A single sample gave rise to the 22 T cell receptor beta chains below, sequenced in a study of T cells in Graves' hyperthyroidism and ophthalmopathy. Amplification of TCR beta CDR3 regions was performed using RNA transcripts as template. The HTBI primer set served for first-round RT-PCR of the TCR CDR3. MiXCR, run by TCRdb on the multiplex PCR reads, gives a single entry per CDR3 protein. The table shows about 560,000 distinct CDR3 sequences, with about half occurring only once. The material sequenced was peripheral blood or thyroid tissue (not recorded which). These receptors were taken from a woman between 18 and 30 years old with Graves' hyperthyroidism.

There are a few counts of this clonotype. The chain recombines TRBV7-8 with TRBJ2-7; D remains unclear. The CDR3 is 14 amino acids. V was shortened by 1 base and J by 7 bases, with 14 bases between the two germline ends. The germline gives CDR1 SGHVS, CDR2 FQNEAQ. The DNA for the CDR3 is TGTGCCAGCAGCTTAGAGGTAGCATTAGGGGAGCAGTACTTC. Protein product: CASSLEVALGEQYF.

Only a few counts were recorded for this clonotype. CDR3 in DNA: TGCGCCAGCAGCCACAGGGGGCAGGAGGAAAAACTGTTTTTT. Protein sequence: CASSHRGQEEKLFF. This chain uses TRBV5-1 with TRBJ1-4; 9 nucleotides match TRBD1. Per the germline V gene, CDR1 is SGHRS and CDR2 is YFSETQ. V was clipped by 4 bases and J by 8 bases; unmatched bases: 6. CDR3 length equals 14 residues.

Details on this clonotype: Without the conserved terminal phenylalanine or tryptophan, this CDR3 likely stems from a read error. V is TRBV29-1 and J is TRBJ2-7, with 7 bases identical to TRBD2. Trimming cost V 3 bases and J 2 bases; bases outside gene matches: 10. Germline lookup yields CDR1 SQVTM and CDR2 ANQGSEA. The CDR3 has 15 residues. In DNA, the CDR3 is TGCAGCGTTGAGGGGCCTAGCGGAAGAGCCTACGAGCAGTACTCC. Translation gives CSVEGPSGRAYEQYS.

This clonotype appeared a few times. CDR3 coding DNA: TGTGCCAGCAGCGTAAGTCCAGCATCCTCGGGAAGAGAGACCCAGTACTTC. It translates to CASSVSPASSGRETQYF. The chain links TRBV9 to TRBJ2-5, with a weak D call TRBD2 (5 bases). The V gene's germline CDR1 is SGDLS and CDR2 YYNGEE. V gave up 1 base and J gave up 4 bases, with 20 bases separating them. The CDR3 is 17 residues long.

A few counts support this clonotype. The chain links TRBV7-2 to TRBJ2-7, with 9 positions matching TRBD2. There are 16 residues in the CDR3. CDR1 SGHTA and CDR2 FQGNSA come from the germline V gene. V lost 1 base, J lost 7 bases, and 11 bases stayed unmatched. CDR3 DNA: TGTGCCAGCAGCTTAGATCTTTCTAGCGGGATACGGGAGCAGTACTTC. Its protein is CASSLDLSSGIREQYF. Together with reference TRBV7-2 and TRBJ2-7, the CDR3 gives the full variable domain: GAGVSQSPSNKVTEKGKDVELRCDPISGHTALYWYRQSLGQGLEFLIYFQGNSAPDKSGLPSDRFSAERTGGSVSTLTIQRTQQEDSAVYLCASSLDLSSGIREQYFGPGTRLTVT.

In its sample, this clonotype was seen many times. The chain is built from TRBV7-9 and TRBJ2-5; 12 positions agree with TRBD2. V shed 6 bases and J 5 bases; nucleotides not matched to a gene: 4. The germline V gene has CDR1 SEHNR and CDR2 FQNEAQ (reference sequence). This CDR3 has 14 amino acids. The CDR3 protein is CASSSSGRVETQYF. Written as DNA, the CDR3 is TGTGCCAGCAGTTCTAGCGGGAGGGTTGAGACCCAGTACTTC.

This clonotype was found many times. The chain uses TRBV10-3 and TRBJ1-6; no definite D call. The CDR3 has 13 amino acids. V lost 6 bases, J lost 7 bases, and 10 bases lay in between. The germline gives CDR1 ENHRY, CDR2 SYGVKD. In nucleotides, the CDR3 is TGTGCCATCAGGTTAGAGTTGAATTCACCCCTCCACTTT. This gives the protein CAIRLELNSPLHF.

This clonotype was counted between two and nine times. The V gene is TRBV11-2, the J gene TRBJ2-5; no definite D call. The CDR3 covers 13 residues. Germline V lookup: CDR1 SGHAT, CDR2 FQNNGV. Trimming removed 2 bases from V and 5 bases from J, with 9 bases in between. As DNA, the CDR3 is TGTGCCAGCAGCTTATTTACGCGGGAGACCCAGTACTTC. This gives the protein CASSLFTRETQYF.

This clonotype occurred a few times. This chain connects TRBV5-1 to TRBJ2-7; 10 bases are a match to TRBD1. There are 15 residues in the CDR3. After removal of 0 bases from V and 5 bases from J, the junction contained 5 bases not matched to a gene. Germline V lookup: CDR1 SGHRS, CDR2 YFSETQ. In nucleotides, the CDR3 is TGCGCCAGCAGCTTGGAGGCGACAGGGGGCCACGAGCAGTACTTC. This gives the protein CASSLEATGGHEQYF.

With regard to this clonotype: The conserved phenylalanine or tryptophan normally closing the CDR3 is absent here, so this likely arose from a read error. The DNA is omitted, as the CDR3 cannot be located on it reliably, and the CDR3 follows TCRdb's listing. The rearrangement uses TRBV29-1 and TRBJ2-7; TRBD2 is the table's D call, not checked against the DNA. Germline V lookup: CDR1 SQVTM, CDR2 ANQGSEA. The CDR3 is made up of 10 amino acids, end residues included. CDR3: CSVEDPGLAG.

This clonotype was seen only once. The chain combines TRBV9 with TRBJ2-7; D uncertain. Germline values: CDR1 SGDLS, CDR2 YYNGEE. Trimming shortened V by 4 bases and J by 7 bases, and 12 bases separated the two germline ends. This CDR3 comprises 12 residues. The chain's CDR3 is CASSPDGWEQYF. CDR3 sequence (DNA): TGTGCCAGCAGCCCGGACGGGTGGGAGCAGTACTTC.

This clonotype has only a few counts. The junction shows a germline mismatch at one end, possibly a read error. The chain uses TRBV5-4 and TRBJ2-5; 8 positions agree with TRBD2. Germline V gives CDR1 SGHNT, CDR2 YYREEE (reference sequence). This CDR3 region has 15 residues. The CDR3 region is CASSLGAGAVETQYF. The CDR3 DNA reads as TGCGCCAGCAGCTTGGGAGCGGGAGCGGTAGAGACCCAGTACTTC.

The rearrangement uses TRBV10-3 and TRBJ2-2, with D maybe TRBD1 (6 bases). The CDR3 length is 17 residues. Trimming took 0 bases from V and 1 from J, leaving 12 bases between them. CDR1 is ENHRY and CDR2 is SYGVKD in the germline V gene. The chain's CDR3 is CAISESIRTVNTGELFF. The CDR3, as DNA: TGTGCCATCAGTGAGTCGATTCGGACAGTGAACACCGGGGAGCTGTTTTTT.

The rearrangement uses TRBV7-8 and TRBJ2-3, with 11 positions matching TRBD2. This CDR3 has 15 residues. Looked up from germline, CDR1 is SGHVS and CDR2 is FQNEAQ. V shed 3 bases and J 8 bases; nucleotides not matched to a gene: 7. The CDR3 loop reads CASSFISGRAATQYF. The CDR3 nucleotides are TGTGCCAGCAGCTTTATTAGCGGGAGGGCCGCTACGCAGTATTTT.

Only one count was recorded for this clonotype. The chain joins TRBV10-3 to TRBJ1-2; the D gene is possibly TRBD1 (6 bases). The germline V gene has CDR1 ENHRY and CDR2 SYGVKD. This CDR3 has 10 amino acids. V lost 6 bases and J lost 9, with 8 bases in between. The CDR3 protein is CAIRRDSYTF. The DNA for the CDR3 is TGTGCCATCAGACGGGACAGCTACACCTTC.

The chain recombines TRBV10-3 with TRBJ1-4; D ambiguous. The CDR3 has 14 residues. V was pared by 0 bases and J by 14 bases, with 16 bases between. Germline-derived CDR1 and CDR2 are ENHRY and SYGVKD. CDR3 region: CAISESSGGGNLFF. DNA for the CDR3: TGTGCCATCAGTGAGTCTAGTGGAGGTGGCAATCTGTTTTTT.

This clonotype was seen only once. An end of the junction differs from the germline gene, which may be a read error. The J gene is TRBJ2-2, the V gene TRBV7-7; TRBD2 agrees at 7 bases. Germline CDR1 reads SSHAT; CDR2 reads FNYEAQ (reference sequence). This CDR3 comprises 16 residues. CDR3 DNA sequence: TGTGCCAGCAGCTTATGGAGCGGGGCGAACACCAGGGAGCTGTTTTTT. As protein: CASSLWSGANTRELFF.

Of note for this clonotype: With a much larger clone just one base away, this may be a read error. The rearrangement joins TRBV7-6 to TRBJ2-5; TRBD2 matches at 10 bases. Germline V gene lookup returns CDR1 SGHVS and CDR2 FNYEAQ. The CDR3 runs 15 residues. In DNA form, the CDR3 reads TGTGCCAACAGCCCGGATCTAGCGGGGGAAGAGACCCAGTACTTC. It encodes CANSPDLAGEETQYF.

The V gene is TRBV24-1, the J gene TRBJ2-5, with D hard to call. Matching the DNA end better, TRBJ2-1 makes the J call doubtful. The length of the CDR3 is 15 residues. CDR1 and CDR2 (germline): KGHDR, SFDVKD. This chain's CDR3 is CATSDPTTVHNEQFF. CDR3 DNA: TGTGCCACCAGTGACCCGACAACCGTCCACAATGAGCAGTTCTTC.

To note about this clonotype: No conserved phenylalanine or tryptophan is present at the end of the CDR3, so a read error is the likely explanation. The CDR3 DNA is TGTGCCATCAGTGAGTCAGGGATCTACGAGCAGTACTCC. Residues: CAISESGIYEQYS. The V gene is TRBV10-3, the J gene TRBJ2-7; unclear D gene. The CDR3 spans 13 residues. Germline loops: CDR1 ENHRY, CDR2 SYGVKD. With 0 bases removed from V and 3 bases from J, the gap between germline ends came to 6 bases.

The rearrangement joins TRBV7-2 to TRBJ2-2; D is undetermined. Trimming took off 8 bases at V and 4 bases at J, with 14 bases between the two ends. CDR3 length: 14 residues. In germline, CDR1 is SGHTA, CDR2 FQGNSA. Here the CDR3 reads CASDPSGSTGELFF. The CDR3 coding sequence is TGTGCCAGCGACCCTTCGGGCAGCACCGGGGAGCTGTTTTTT.

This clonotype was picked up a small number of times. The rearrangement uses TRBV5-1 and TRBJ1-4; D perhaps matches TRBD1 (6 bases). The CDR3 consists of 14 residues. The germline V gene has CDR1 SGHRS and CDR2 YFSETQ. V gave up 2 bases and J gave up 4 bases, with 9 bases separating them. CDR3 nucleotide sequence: TGCGCCAGCAGCTTCGGGACAAGTAATGAAAAACTGTTTTTT. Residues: CASSFGTSNEKLFF.